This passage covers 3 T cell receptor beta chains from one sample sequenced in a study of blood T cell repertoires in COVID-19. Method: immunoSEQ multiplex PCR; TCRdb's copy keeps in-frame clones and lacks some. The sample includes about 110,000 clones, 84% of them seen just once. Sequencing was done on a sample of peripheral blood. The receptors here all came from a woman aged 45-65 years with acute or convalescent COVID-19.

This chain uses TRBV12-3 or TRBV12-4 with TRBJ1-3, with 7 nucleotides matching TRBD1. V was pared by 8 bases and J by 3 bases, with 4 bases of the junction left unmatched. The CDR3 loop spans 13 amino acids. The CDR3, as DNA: TGTGCCAGCGAAAGACAGGGTGGAAACACCATATATTTT. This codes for CASERQGGNTIYF.

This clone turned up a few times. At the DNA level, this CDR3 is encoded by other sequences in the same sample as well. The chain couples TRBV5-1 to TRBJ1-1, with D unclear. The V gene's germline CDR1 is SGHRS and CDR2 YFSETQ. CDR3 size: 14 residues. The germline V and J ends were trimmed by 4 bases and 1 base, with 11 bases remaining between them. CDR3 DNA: TGCGCCAGCAGCCTGGACCGGGGGAACACTGAAGCTTTCTTT. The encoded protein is CASSLDRGNTEAFF.

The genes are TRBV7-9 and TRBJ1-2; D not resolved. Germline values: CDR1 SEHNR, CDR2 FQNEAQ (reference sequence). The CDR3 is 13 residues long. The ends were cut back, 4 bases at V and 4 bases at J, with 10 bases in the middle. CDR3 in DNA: TGTGCCAGCAGCTCCCGTGGGAGCTATGGCTACACCTTC. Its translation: CASSSRGSYGYTF.